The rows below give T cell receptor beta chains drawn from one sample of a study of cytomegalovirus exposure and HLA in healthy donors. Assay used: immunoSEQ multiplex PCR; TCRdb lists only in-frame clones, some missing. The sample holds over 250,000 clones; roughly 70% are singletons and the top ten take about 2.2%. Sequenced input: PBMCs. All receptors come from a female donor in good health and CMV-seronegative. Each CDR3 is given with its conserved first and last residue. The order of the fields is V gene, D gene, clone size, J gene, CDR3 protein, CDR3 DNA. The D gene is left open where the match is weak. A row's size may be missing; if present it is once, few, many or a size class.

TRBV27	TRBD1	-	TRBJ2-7	CASSSPGQGSEQYF	TGTGCCAGCAGTTCCCCGGGACAGGGGAGCGAGCAGTACTTC
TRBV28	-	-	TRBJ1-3	CAIPSYRENSGNTIYF	TGTGCCATCCCCTCTTACAGGGAGAATTCTGGAAACACCATATATTTT
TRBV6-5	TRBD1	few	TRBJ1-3	CASSYTDRGPGNTIYF	TGTGCCAGCAGTTACACGGACAGGGGCCCTGGAAACACCATATATTTT
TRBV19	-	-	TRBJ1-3	CASSIGGRGNTIYF	TGTGCCAGTAGTATCGGGGGACGCGGGAACACCATATATTTT
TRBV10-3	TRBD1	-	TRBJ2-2	CAINSDRGPTGELFF	TGTGCCATCAACTCAGACAGGGGGCCCACCGGGGAGCTGTTTTTT
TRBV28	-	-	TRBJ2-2	CASHYTGTNTGELFF	TGTGCCAGCCATTACACGGGGACGAACACCGGGGAGCTGTTTTTT
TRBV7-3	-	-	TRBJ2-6	CASSLAGSSSGANVLTF	TGTGCCAGCAGCTTAGCCGGTTCTAGCTCTGGGGCCAACGTCCTGACTTTC
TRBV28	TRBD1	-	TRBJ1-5	CASSSHLTGGNQPQHF	TGTGCCAGCAGTTCCCACCTAACAGGGGGAAATCAGCCCCAGCATTTT
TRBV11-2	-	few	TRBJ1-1	CASTSPHGTKNTEAFF	TGTGCCAGCACCTCCCCGCACGGGACAAAGAACACTGAAGCTTTCTTT
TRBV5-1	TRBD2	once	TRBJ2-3	CASSPGTSGNSGTDTQYF	TGCGCCAGCAGCCCCGGGACTAGCGGGAATTCCGGAACAGATACGCAGTATTTT
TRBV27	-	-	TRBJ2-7	CASSLNNEQYF	TGTGCCAGCAGTTTAAATAACGAGCAGTACTTC
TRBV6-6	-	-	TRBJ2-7	CASSYPGSREQYF	TGTGCCAGCAGTTACCCAGGGTCCCGCGAGCAGTACTTC
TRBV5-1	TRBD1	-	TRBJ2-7	CASSLEWDRAYEQYF	TGCGCCAGCAGCTTGGAATGGGACAGGGCCTACGAGCAGTACTTC
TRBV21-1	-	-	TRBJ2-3	CASSTPRGPPAPAATDTQYF	TGTGCCAGCAGTACACCCAGAGGTCCTCCAGCGCCGGCCGCCACAGATACGCAGTATTTT
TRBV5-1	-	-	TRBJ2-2	CASSLGDTDTGELFF	TGCGCCAGCAGCTTGGGGGACACAGACACCGGGGAGCTGTTTTTT
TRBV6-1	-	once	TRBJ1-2	CASSDRNYGYTF	TGTGCCAGCTCTGACAGGAACTATGGCTACACCTTC
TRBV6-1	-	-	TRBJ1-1	CASLRGYMNTEAFF	TGTGCCAGCTTAAGGGGATACATGAACACTGAAGCTTTCTTT
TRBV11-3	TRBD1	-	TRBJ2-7	CASRYRTGPTYEQYF	TGTGCCAGCAGATACCGGACAGGCCCCACCTACGAGCAGTACTTC
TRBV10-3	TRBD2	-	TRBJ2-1	CAIGKASGIADEQFF	TGTGCCATCGGGAAGGCTAGCGGGATTGCGGATGAGCAGTTCTTC
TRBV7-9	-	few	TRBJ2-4	CASSSYYADVPAAKNIQYF	TGTGCCAGCAGCTCGTACTATGCGGATGTCCCGGCGGCCAAAAACATTCAGTACTTC
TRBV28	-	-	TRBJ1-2	CAIPGSEGGYTF	TGTGCCATCCCGGGGTCGGAAGGTGGCTACACCTTC
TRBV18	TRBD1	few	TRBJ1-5	CASSPRSGTGGEGNQPQHF	TGTGCCAGCTCACCACGCAGTGGGACAGGGGGCGAGGGCAATCAGCCCCAGCATTTT
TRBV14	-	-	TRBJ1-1	CASSLTGNTEAFF	TGTGCCAGCAGCCTGACAGGGAACACTGAAGCTTTCTTT
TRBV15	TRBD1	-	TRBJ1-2	CATSREGTGFGYTF	TGTGCCACCAGCAGAGAGGGGACAGGGTTTGGCTACACCTTC
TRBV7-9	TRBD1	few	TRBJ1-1	CSSSYGTGKARGAFF	TGTTCCAGCAGCTACGGGACAGGGAAAGCTCGTGGAGCTTTCTTT
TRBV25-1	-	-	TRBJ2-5	CASSELSDQETQYF	TGTGCCAGCAGTGAATTGTCAGACCAAGAGACCCAGTACTTC
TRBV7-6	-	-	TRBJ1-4	CASSLWVGVEKLFF	TGTGCCAGCAGCTTATGGGTCGGGGTTGAAAAACTGTTTTTT
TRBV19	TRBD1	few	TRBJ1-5	CASSTGQGVSSQHF	TGTGCCAGTAGTACGGGACAGGGGGTTAGTAGCCAGCATTTT
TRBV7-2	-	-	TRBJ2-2	CASSFRLAGELFF	TGTGCCAGCAGCTTCCGACTAGCCGGGGAGCTGTTTTTT
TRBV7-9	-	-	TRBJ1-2	CASSFGQDNYGYTF	TGTGCCAGCAGCTTTGGACAAGATAACTATGGCTACACCTTC
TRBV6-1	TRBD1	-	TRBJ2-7	CASSGTGKWVSYEQYF	TGTGCCAGCAGTGGGACAGGGAAATGGGTCTCCTACGAGCAGTACTTC
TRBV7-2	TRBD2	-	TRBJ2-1	CASSVSSGRLGNEQFF	TGTGCCAGCAGCGTGTCTAGCGGGAGGTTGGGGAATGAGCAGTTCTTC
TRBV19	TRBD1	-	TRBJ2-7	CASSMSRTGDHEQYF	TGTGCCAGTAGTATGTCTAGGACAGGGGACCACGAGCAGTACTTC
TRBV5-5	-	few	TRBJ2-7	CASSFQGIYEQYF	TGTGCCAGCAGCTTCCAGGGGATCTACGAGCAGTACTTC
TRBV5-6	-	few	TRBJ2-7	CASSLSGLSSYEQYF	TGTGCCAGCAGCTTGTCAGGTTTGTCGTCCTACGAGCAGTACTTC
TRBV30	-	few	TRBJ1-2	CAWSVRLDRSYGYTF	TGTGCCTGGAGTGTACGTCTCGACAGGTCCTATGGCTACACCTTC
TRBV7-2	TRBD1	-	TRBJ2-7	CASSLGGQGSYEQYF	TGTGCCAGCAGCTTAGGGGGACAGGGCTCCTACGAGCAGTACTTC